Reported below is one TCR beta chain. Using immunoSEQ multiplex PCR, the repertoire was profiled, and TCRdb retains in-frame clones only, with some absent. Among about 110,000 clones listed, about 84% were seen once. This sample was taken from a study of blood T cell repertoires in COVID-19. Background on the study: Samples taken during acute and convalescent COVID-19 were collected in the United States, Italy and Spain.

V lost 3 bases, J lost 4 bases, and 7 bases stayed unmatched. Per the germline V gene, CDR1 is ENHRY and CDR2 is SYGVKD. This CDR3 region has 16 residues. The receptor was isolated from a man aged 45-65 years with acute or convalescent COVID-19. The rearrangement joins TRBV10-3 to TRBJ2-2, with TRBD1 identical over 8 bases. The sequencing sample was made of peripheral blood. As DNA, the CDR3 is TGTGCCATCAGTGACTCGGGACAGGCGGTCACCGGGGAGCTGTTTTTT. It codes for CAISDSGQAVTGELFF.